The 15 T cell receptor beta chains presented below share a single source sample, sequenced in a study of T cell repertoires in cytomegalovirus infection (dated by TCRdb to the late 2010s). TCRdb lists the instrument as Illumina HiSeq 1500. TCRdb applied fastp at Q25 and MiXCR to the public reads, then kept only in-frame beta chains. Here each entry gathers all rows of one CDR3 protein and keeps the most common genes and DNA. The sample table lists over 450,000 distinct CDR3 sequences, roughly 10% of them with a count of one. About a tenth of the sample is held by the ten biggest clonotypes. The sequencing input was PBMCs. These TCRs come from a human donor in good health (CMV status not recorded). Some clones in this sample may be carry-over from other donors' samples.

This clonotype was counted ten times or more. The chain couples TRBV19 to TRBJ1-1, with a tentative D call TRBD1 (6 bases). The ends were cut back, 4 bases at V and 4 bases at J, with 19 bases in the middle. CDR1 is LNHDA and CDR2 is SQIVND in the germline V gene (reference sequence). CDR3 length equals 16 residues. The CDR3 here is CASSRAGTLRSTEAFF. The CDR3 nucleotides are TGTGCCAGTAGTAGGGCCGGGACACTTCGTTCCACTGAAGCTTTCTTT.

Concerning this clonotype itself: The junction does not match germline at one end; this may be a read error. This chain connects TRBV10-3 to TRBJ2-1; D perhaps matches TRBD2 (6 bases). Germline V CDR1 and CDR2: ENHRY, SYGVKD. The CDR3 runs to 16 residues. The CDR3 DNA sequence: TGTGCCATCAGTGAGGGACCTAGCGCCTCCTTCAATGAGCAGTTCTTC. Encoded protein: CAISEGPSASFNEQFF.

This clonotype was recorded at least ten times. The rearrangement links TRBV6-5 to TRBJ1-1; D remains ambiguous. CDR1 and CDR2 (germline): MNHEY, SVGAGI. V lost 3 bases to trimming and J lost 3 bases, with 11 bases between them. CDR3 size: 14 residues. In nucleotides, the CDR3 is TGTGCCAGCAGTTATCTGGTGGCCCACACTGAAGCTTTCTTT. This encodes CASSYLVAHTEAFF.

This clonotype was counted many times. The V call is TRBV27, the J call TRBJ1-4; no reliable D call. The V gene lost 2 bases and the J gene lost 10 bases, with 11 bases spanning the gap. This CDR3 has 13 amino acids. Germline CDR1 and CDR2: MNHEY and SMNVEV (reference sequence). The CDR3 DNA is TGTGCCAGCAGTTTAGGTGTTATCGGAAAACTGTTTTTT. It specifies CASSLGVIGKLFF.

At least ten counts were recorded for this clonotype. The genes are TRBV7-2 and TRBJ1-5, with a tentative D call TRBD1 (6 bases). The CDR3 has 14 residues. The germline V gene encodes CDR1 SGHTA and CDR2 FQGNSA. With 6 bases removed from V and 2 bases from J, the gap between germline ends came to 11 bases. The CDR3 DNA sequence: TGTGCCAGCAGGCAGGGGCCGGGCAATCAGCCCCAGCATTTT. Translation gives CASRQGPGNQPQHF.

This clonotype was seen at least ten times. The chain uses TRBV6-2 or TRBV6-3 and TRBJ2-7; D is ambiguous. Trimming cost V 5 bases and J 2 bases, with 16 bases left between them. CDR3 size: 15 residues. CDR1 is MNHEY and CDR2 is SVGEGT in the germline V gene. CDR3 protein: CASSPLGSTPYEQYF. The CDR3, as DNA: TGTGCCAGCAGTCCCCTGGGATCAACCCCCTACGAGCAGTACTTC.

At least ten counts were recorded for this clonotype. The rearrangement joins TRBV12-3 or TRBV12-4 to TRBJ2-3; perhaps D is TRBD1 or TRBD2 (5 bases each). The CDR3 is 16 residues long. V lost 7 bases, J lost 1 base, and 18 bases lay in between. CDR3 in DNA: TGTGCCAGCAAGCCCGCAGGGAGCCCCCGCACAGATACGCAGTATTTT. It specifies CASKPAGSPRTDTQYF.

This clonotype appeared many times. The chain links TRBV7-2 to TRBJ2-1; 8 nucleotides agree with TRBD2. The V segment lost 5 bases and the J segment 11 bases; nucleotides outside the gene matches: 8. Germline lookup yields CDR1 SGHTA and CDR2 FQGNSA. The CDR3 totals 13 residues. CDR3 sequence reads: CASSPVSSGKQFF. CDR3 nucleotide sequence: TGTGCCAGCAGCCCGGTTAGTAGCGGGAAGCAGTTCTTC.

This clonotype has at least ten counts. V gene TRBV7-2 combines with J gene TRBJ1-5; 12 nucleotides match TRBD1. The CDR3 is 16 residues long. Per the germline V gene, CDR1 is SGHTA and CDR2 is FQGNSA. The J segment lost 6 bases and the V segment lost 3 bases, leaving 6 bases of the junction unmatched. The CDR3: CASSFAGTGGGQPQHF. For the CDR3, the DNA is TGTGCCAGCAGCTTCGCCGGGACAGGGGGCGGTCAGCCCCAGCATTTT.

This clonotype occurred many times. The chain combines TRBV20-1 with TRBJ2-3; 14 bases match TRBD2. CDR1 and CDR2 (germline): DFQATT, SNEGSKA (reference sequence). The CDR3 is 16 amino acids. Unmatched junction bases numbered 7, after V lost 4 bases and J lost 4 bases. CDR3 region: CSATRLAGGPPDTQYF. CDR3 coding DNA: TGCAGTGCTACGAGACTAGCGGGAGGGCCGCCAGATACGCAGTATTTT.

This clonotype was seen at least ten times. The J gene is TRBJ1-1, the V gene TRBV5-6; 9 nucleotides align to TRBD1. Germline CDR1 is SGHDT and CDR2 is YYEEEE. V trimming: 0 bases; J trimming: 1 base; junction bases outside the gene matches: 10. The CDR3 spans 18 residues. The CDR3 DNA reads TGTGCCAGCAGCTTGGTGTGGTTTTTGGGACAGGGGAACACTGAAGCTTTCTTT. Residues: CASSLVWFLGQGNTEAFF.

This clonotype has at least ten counts. This chain links TRBV10-3 with TRBJ2-5; 12 positions match TRBD1. The germline V gene encodes CDR1 ENHRY and CDR2 SYGVKD. V was clipped by 4 bases and J by 5 bases; unmatched bases: 2. The CDR3 extends over 14 amino acids. The CDR3 region has the DNA TGTGCCATCAGTGGGGACAGGGGGCTTGAGACCCAGTACTTC. This sequence encodes CAISGDRGLETQYF.

This clonotype was recorded at least ten times. This chain joins TRBV18 and TRBJ2-5; 7 bases agree with TRBD1. Germline-derived CDR1 and CDR2 are KGHSH and LQKENI. CDR3 length: 15 amino acids. The V segment lost 3 bases and the J segment 4 bases; nucleotides outside the gene matches: 8. CDR3 coding DNA: TGTGCCAGCTCACCCGTACAGGGGTTAGCAGAGACCCAGTACTTC. Amino acid sequence: CASSPVQGLAETQYF.

There are a few counts of this clonotype. The gene calls are TRBV4-2 and TRBJ1-2, with a tentative D call TRBD1 (5 bases). The V gene lost 2 bases and the J gene lost 2 bases, with 18 bases spanning the gap. The CDR3 runs 17 residues. Germline V gene sequence: CDR1 LGHNA, CDR2 YNFKEQ. CDR3 in amino acids: CASSQMMSQGFNYGYTF. CDR3 sequence (DNA): TGTGCCAGCAGCCAAATGATGTCTCAGGGATTCAACTATGGCTACACCTTC.

This clonotype was detected many times. The rearrangement joins TRBV28 to TRBJ1-5, with 9 bases that match TRBD1. This CDR3 has 15 residues. The V and J ends lost 5 bases and 7 bases, in that order; junction bases with no gene match: 9. Germline CDR1 MDHEN, CDR2 SYDVKM. CDR3 nucleotide sequence: TGTGCCAGCAGTGATAGGGACAGGGTCAGCCAGCCCCAGCATTTT. This gives the protein CASSDRDRVSQPQHF.